Given below is one T cell receptor (beta chain) in context. Its antigen is still unknown. One base away there is no much larger clone; base qualities are not given. The source of the sample is a study of blood T cell repertoires in COVID-19 (TCRdb year 2020). For the wider study: Collaborator samples came from the United States, Italy and Spain and covered acute and convalescent phases of COVID-19. The material from the prospective study consisted of cDNA or gDNA derived from T cells, B-cell-depleted T cells, or PBMCs. Subjects who had been exposed to COVID-19, were actively infected with it, or had recovered from it provided the deeply sampled blood TCRbeta repertoires that made up the dataset. The repertoires were released in a freely available public database meant as a resource for research on the immune response to SARS-CoV-2. The samples were drawn from two sources: the first 160 participants of the ongoing ImmuneRACE study, and 1,254 subjects contributed by 6 global collaborators. A de-identified subject ID, COVID-19 status, age in years and sex were almost always included in the sample metadata. HLA class I and class II types, where available, came from metadata supplied by the sample provider rather than from assay-based typing. Overall study outcomes, separate from this receptor: The amount of clinical and demographic metadata varied by source and participant and was provided uncurated.

The collaborating institutions used their own protocols to collect whole blood in K2EDTA tubes. For TCRbeta analysis, collaborators shipped samples as frozen whole blood, isolated PBMCs, or DNA extracted from either of those sample types. CDR1 and CDR2 (LNHDA, SQIVND) derive from the germline V gene (reference sequence). V is clipped by 4 bases and J by 3 bases, and the sequence between their germline boundaries is 13 bases long. The CDR3 runs 15 residues from the cysteine to the phenylalanine. The retained sequence is limited to the CDR3, 45 bases, with the frame set at the first base. TCRbeta CDR3 regions were amplified from genomic DNA by means of the immunoSEQ Assay, a bias-controlled multiplex PCR. Turning to the authors' computational methods: The number of nucleated cells in each sample was estimated by amplification of reference gene primers within the assay. Sequence reads were collapsed and filtered to measure the absolute abundance of every unique TCRbeta CDR3 rearrangement. For each sample, productive Simpson clonality was calculated as the square root of Simpson's diversity index across productive rearrangements. As stored in TCRdb, this immuneACCESS dataset retains in-frame rearrangements with V and J assigned. A fraction of the clones does not appear; measured against another copy, unresolved V genes explain less than half of the discrepancy, and the remainder lacks a known reason. V and J calls and clone size come straight from that table; D and trimming were deduced from the DNA. The sample table holds about 140,000 clones, of which about four fifths were seen once. Around 1.5% of the sample is taken by the ten largest.

The receptor chain draws on TRBV19 and TRBJ1-5; TRBD1 is possibly the D segment (5 matching bases). This receptor was taken from a human donor in a cohort sampled during active COVID-19. Material for sequencing was peripheral blood. Here is the DNA: TGTGCCAGTAGTAGGGGGGTGGGCTACAATCAGCCCCAGCATTTT. This codes for CASSRGVGYNQPQHF.